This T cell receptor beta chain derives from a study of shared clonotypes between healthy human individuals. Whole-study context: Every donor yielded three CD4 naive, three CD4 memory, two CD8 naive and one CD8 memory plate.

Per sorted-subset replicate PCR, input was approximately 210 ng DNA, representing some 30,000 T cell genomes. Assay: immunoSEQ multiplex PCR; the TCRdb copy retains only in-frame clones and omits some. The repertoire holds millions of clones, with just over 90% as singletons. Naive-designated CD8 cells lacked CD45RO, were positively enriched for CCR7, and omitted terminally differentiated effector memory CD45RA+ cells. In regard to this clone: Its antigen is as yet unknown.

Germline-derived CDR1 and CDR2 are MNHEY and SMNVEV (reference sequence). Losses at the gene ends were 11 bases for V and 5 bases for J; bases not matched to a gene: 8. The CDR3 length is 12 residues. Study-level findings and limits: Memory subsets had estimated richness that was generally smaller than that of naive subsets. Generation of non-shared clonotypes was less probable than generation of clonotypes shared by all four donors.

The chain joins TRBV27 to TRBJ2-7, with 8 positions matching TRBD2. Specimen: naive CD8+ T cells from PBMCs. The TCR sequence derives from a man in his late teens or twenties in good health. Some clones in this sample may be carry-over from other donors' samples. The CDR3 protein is CAFTAGGNEQYF. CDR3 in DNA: TGTGCCTTCACTGCGGGGGGCAACGAGCAGTACTTC.